This T cell receptor (beta chain) was identified during a study of cytomegalovirus exposure and HLA in healthy donors (dated 2017 in TCRdb). Context from the whole study: According to an earlier analysis of 450 to 650 of the donors, some 170 million T cells yielded 90 million to 130 million unique TCR beta sequences and 250 to 350 Gb of sequence data. A handful of DR-DQ haplotypes were handled as single units for association and clustering because linkage in the cohort was strong. HLA typing included class I and class II loci at four-digit resolution. Every discovery cohort repertoire had been produced on one sequencing platform. In the later analysis, no new phenotypic data were used to find candidate immune exposures; instead, reliance was placed on TCR beta sequences and their occurrence across donors. A later analysis re-examined previously published TCR beta repertoires from more than 550 donors and added high-resolution HLA genotyping to investigate patterns of TCR occurrence. An earlier analysis of 587 of the donors used high-throughput TCR beta sequencing to judge whether each TCR beta V gene segment behaved as functional or pseudogenic. The study used immunosequencing to profile the T cell repertoires of more than 650 subjects and linked those repertoires to cytomegalovirus serostatus. Approximately 310 gigabases of sequencing data and some 85 million unique TCR sequences were included in an early release covering roughly 600 HLA-typed donors. Genome-wide SNP genotypes for about 60% of the 666 donors were used in a later genetic analysis, which treated that subset as a discovery cohort. The study aimed to test whether signatures of past pathogen exposure could be identified by cataloging public T cell receptors. In addition to the first cohort of 650 to 800 subjects, a separate validation cohort of 120 different subjects was used. The number of typed donors differed by locus: about 620-630 for A, B, C, DRB1 and DQB1; 500 to 550 for DQA1; approximately 600 for DPA1; and some 470 for DPB1. Of the 300 to 400 genotyped donors, roughly 80% fell in the genetic ancestry cluster associated with self-reported Caucasian donors. The study combined high-throughput TCR immunosequencing, statistical association of individual TCRs with disease status, and machine learning to predict cytomegalovirus infection status. Alongside the repertoire data, information on donor age, sex, ethnicity and CMV serostatus was compiled. On average, 235,054 unique TCR beta nucleotide sequences were sequenced per donor among a few hundred genotyped donors of the cohort, with 15% to 20% of those sequences being non-productive. The paper's findings and limits, for the study overall: Broadly in line with IMGT annotations, most TCR beta V segments showed up in productive rearrangements about 87% or about 30% of the time in an earlier analysis of around 600 of the donors. Sequencing depth was assumed to be roughly uniform across donors in the presence/absence analyses, though that assumption may not hold. Because some donors lacked HLA typing at each locus, the association tests relied only on the typed subset. This cohort had only TCR beta chains sequenced, and the lack of alpha or paired-chain data limited which features could be detected. Over 15 rarely observed V segments, including chromosome 9 orphons, were excluded from the earlier analysis of a few hundred of the donors because counts were too low. Specific HLA alleles were associated with 15,000 to 20,000 TCR beta sequences at a false discovery rate of 0.05 in a later analysis. A later analysis found that TCR association rates varied across HLA loci, with DRB1 alleles showing the most associated TCRs and HLA-C alleles the fewest. A later analysis found that most CMV-associated TCR beta chains appeared HLA-restricted, with HLA associations seemingly driven largely by CMV exposure. Across donors, most TCR sequences were observed very rarely, whereas some public TCRs were present in many individuals. The authors suggested that the approach could potentially be generalized to other disease states and immunological phenotypes. Linkage disequilibrium might explain the correlated functional status among segregating V segments, but an unknown experimental factor could not be excluded. A further reported finding was that TCR beta sequences accurately predicted the HLA-A and HLA-B alleles for most subjects in the first cohort. A few of the identified cytomegalovirus-associated TCR beta chains were confirmed in vitro to be specific for cytomegalovirus antigens. The 87-base-pair reads could not distinguish some IMGT-functional V segments, including TRBV6-2 and TRBV6-3, so those segments were excluded. In both the original and validation cohorts, the classifier was reported to diagnose cytomegalovirus status with high specificity and sensitivity. The sequencing pipeline was judged likely to have produced a cluster of highly shared sequence variants as a technical artifact. In a later analysis, HLA-associated TCR beta chains showed more clonal expansion and lower generation probabilities than non-associated chains that were equally common. An association between a missense DCLRE1C variant and V-gene and J-gene trimming of TCR beta chains was found in a later genetic analysis and replicated in an independent cohort. A later analysis reported that several top co-occurrence clusters appeared linked to parvovirus B19, influenza, CMV and Epstein-Barr virus. Immune exposure information for the cohort was limited to CMV serostatus. Compared with the 666-donor mean, donors in an Asian-associated ancestry cluster had fewer N-insertions in productive TCRs, according to a later genetic analysis. In the study, about 150 TCR beta chains were listed as associated with cytomegalovirus. When HLA alleles, especially DR and DQ, strongly co-occurred, attributing TCR associations to individual alleles was difficult.

The cohort comprised approximately 700 healthy bone marrow donors. Cohort members were all nominally healthy when sampled, although unrecorded immune exposures were likely present. The donor tested CMV seronegative and was one of the 352 seronegative cohort members. A peripheral blood sample was provided by each donor, and peripheral blood mononuclear cells were used for TCR beta sequencing. The Qiagen DNeasy Blood Extraction Kit was used to extract genomic DNA from the blood cell samples. The CDR3, from cysteine to phenylalanine, totals 12 residues. The CDR3 DNA has 36 bases and is translated from base 1. The junction shows trimming of 7 bases on V and 7 bases on J, and the gene matches do not reach 5 bases of it. For CDR1 and CDR2, the germline V gene (reference sequence) lists GTSNPN and SVGIG. Receptors were amplified or captured by the immunoSEQ multiplex PCR assay. For the multiplex PCR, a mixture combining 60 forward primers for TCR Vbeta segments and 13 reverse primers for TCR Jbeta segments was used. The CDR3 region of rearranged TCR beta genes was amplified from genomic DNA by a multiplex PCR assay. Amplified TCR beta libraries were sequenced as 87-base-pair reads on the Illumina HiSeq System. The original methods were these. Across the 640 or so repertoires, a later analysis counted some 81 million unique TCR beta chains, some 11 million of which were shared by at least two donors. A nearest-neighbor algorithm error-corrected the raw reads and collapsed the reads into unique sequences, merging closely related sequences to remove PCR and sequencing errors. To assign V, D and J gene segments, CDR3 sequences were aligned to IMGT reference sequences. For a sequence to be retained, at least a six-nucleotide match to both a V gene segment and a J gene segment was required. Rearrangements were called productive when the CDR3 lacked stop codons and stayed in frame with V and J; all others were non-productive. CDR3 was defined according to IMGT convention as the region running from the second conserved V-encoded cysteine to the conserved J-encoded phenylalanine. In an earlier analysis of 500 to 650 of the donors, sequences lacking an unambiguous match to a single V gene segment were excluded. In an earlier analysis of several hundred of the donors, V segments were called functional above 56.7% productive rearrangements and were called segregating when the between-donor standard deviation exceeded 5%. A statistical classification framework was built to diagnose cytomegalovirus status from the catalog of TCR beta chain sequences. In a later analysis, TCR nucleotide sequences were compared against IMGT/GENE-DB human TR gene sequences so that V and J genes could be assigned. Using the TCRdist pipeline, a later analysis assigned CDR3 sequences along with most-parsimonious VDJ recombination scenarios. A later analysis defined each TCR beta chain by its CDR3 amino acid sequence plus V-gene family, and excluded reads lacking a unique V-gene family. To address suspected cross-contamination and a sequencing artifact, a later analysis removed a few hundred highly shared, low-generation-probability nucleotide sequences. For each public chain, a later analysis derived a clonal expansion index from normalized ranks of inferred template counts within each repertoire. A later analysis computed generation probabilities with a VDJ recombination model fitted to out-of-frame rearrangements, and checked the results against IGoR. In a later analysis, hypergeometric tests were used to score TCR-TCR, TCR-HLA and TCR-CMV co-occurrence, with a repertoire-size bias correction applied to TCR pairs. To estimate false discovery rates, a later analysis permuted the HLA or CMV assignments 20 times. In a later analysis, co-occurring TCRs were grouped using DBSCAN, with TCRdist sequence similarity added in when clustering inside HLA-allele-positive subsets. Co-occurrence clustering excluded repertoires with fewer than 30,000 or more than 120,000 public chains, plus five with anomalous nucleotide sharing. What TCRdb holds here is the immuneACCESS table cut down to in-frame rearrangements. Part of the clones is not present; checked against another copy, under half of the missing clones reflect an unresolved V gene, and the others are unexplained. V and J calls plus clone size are reproduced from that table; the DNA served to infer D and trimming. The sample records 65,000 to 100,000 clones, around 80% of which are singletons. 2% to 2.5% of the sample is held by the ten biggest clonotypes.

On this clone: The antigen it binds to is not known. No much larger clone is present one base from it, and per-base qualities are unavailable.

This TCR was recovered from a man aged 40-49 years in good health and CMV-seronegative. The V gene is TRBV30 and the J gene is TRBJ1-5; 9 middle bases align to TRBD1. Specimen: PBMCs. This receptor has the CDR3 CALDRGRQPQHF. In nucleotides, the sequence is TGTGCCTTGGACAGGGGAAGGCAGCCCCAGCATTTT.